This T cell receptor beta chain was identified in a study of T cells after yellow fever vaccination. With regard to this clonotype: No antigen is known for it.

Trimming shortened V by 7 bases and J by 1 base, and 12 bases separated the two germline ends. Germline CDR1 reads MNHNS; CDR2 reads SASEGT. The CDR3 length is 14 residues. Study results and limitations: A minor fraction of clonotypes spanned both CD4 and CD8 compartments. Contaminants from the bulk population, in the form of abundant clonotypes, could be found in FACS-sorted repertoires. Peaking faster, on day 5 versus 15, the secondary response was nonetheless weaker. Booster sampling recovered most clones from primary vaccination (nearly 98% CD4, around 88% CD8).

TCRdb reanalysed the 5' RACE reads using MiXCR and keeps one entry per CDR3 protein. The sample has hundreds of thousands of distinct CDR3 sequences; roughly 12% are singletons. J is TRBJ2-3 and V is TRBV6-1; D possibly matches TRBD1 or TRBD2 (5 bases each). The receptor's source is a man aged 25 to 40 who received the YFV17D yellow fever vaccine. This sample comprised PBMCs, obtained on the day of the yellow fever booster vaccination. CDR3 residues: CASNRDQGTDTQYF. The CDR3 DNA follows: TGTGCCAGCAACCGGGACCAGGGCACAGATACGCAGTATTTT.